This T cell receptor (beta chain) was recovered during a study of T cell responses to AZD1222 COVID-19 vaccine. There are 16 residues in the CDR3. Germline CDR1 and CDR2: SGHNT and YYREEE (reference sequence). The V segment lost 1 base and the J segment 4 bases; nucleotides outside the gene matches: 5. Regarding the study as a whole: CD4 TCRs linked to vaccination spanned spike, dominating at 160-218 and 743-854. It was only after the peak T cell response that any repertoires were sampled. The sample set comprised mostly white British donors with more females, and clonal diversity was possibly underestimated.

Produced via immunoSEQ multiplex PCR; TCRdb's table is partial and in-frame only. The sample gives some 130,000 clones, over 90% of which show up once; roughly 0.96% is in the top ten. Concerning this clone: Its antigen is not identified.

The source of this sequence is an adult in good health. The chain is built from TRBV5-4 and TRBJ2-2, with TRBD1 identical over 9 bases. The sample was peripheral blood, taken on day 0 of AZD1222 vaccination. CDR3 residues: CASSLIGTGTTGELFF. CDR3 nucleotides: TGTGCCAGCAGCTTGATCGGGACAGGGACCACCGGGGAGCTGTTTTTT. Using reference TRBV5-4 and TRBJ2-2 for the parts outside the CDR3, the full variable domain is ETGVTQSPTHLIKTRGQQVTLRCSSQSGHNTVSWYQQALGQGPQFIFQYYREEENGRGNFPPRFSGLQFPNYSSELNVNALELDDSALYLCASSLIGTGTTGELFFGEGSRLTVL.